This T cell receptor beta chain was recovered during a study of blood T cell repertoires in COVID-19. Across the whole study: Specimens from acute and convalescent COVID-19 originated in the United States, Italy and Spain. From T cells, B-cell-depleted T cells, or PBMCs came the material, which was cDNA or gDNA.

Trimming cost V 3 bases and J 6 bases, with 11 bases left between them. CDR3 length equals 14 residues. Germline lookup yields CDR1 LGHDT and CDR2 YNNKEL (reference sequence). Under the authors' procedure: Cell counts per sample came from amplifying reference gene primers. The protocol was immunoSEQ multiplex PCR, while the TCRdb copy is restricted to in-frame clones and leaves out a portion. V and J calls plus clone size are reproduced from that table; the DNA served to infer D and trimming. The sample lists under 500,000 clones; roughly 91% were seen once. The source material was peripheral blood. The chain employs TRBV3-1 (or the pseudogene TRBV3-2) and TRBJ2-2; D might be TRBD2 (7 bases). The TCR sequence derives from a woman in her 30s with acute or convalescent COVID-19. The CDR3 DNA reads TGTGCCAGCAGCCAGCGAGGGGGGGCCGGGGAGCTGTTTTTT. Translation: CASSQRGGAGELFF.